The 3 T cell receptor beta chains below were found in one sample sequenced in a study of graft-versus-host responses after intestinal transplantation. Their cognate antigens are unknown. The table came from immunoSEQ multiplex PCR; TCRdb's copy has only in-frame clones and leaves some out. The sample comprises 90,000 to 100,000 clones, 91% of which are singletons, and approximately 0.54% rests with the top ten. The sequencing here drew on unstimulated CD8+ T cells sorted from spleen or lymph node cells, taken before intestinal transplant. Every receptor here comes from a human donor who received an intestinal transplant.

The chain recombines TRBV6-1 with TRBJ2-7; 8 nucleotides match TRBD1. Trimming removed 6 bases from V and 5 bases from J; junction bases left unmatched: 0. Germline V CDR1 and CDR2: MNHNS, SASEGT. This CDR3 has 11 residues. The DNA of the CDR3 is TGTGCCAGCAGGACAGGGGACGAGCAGTACTTC. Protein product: CASRTGDEQYF.

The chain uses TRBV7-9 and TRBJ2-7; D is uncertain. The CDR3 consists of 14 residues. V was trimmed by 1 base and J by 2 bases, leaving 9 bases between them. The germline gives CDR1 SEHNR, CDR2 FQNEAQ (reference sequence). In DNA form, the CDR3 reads TGTGCCAGCAGCTTAGGCGGAAATCCCTACGAGCAGTACTTC. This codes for CASSLGGNPYEQYF.

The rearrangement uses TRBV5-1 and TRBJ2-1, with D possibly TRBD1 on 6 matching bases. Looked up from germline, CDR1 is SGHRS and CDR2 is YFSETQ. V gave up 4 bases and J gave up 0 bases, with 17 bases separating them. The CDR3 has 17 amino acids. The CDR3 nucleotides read TGCGCCAGCAGCGTGAATCGGGACACGAGCTCCTACAATGAGCAGTTCTTC. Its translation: CASSVNRDTSSYNEQFF.